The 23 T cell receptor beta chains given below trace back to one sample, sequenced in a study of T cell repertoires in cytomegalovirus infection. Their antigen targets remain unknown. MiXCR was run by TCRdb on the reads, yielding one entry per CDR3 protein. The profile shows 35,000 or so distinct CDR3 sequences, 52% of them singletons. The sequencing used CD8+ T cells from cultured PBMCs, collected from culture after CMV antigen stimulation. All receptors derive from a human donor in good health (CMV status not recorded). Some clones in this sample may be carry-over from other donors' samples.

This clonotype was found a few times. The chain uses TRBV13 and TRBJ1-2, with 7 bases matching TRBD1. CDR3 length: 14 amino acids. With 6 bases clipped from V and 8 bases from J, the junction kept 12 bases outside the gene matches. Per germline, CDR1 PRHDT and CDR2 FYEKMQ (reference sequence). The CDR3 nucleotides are TGTGCCAGCAGTGTCTGGACAGGAAAAAACGGCTACACCTTC. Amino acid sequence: CASSVWTGKNGYTF.

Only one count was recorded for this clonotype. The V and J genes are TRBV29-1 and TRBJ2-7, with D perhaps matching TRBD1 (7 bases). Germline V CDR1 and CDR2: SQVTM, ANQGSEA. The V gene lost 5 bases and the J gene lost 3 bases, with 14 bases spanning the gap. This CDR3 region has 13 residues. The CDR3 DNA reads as TGCAGCGTTCTAGGCGGGACAGACTACGAGCAGTACTTC. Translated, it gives CSVLGGTDYEQYF.

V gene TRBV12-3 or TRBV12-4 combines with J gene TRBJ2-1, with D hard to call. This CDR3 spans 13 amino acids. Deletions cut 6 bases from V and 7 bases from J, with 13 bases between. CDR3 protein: CASSELVRNEQFF. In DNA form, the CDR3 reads TGTGCCAGCAGCGAATTAGTAAGGAATGAGCAGTTCTTC.

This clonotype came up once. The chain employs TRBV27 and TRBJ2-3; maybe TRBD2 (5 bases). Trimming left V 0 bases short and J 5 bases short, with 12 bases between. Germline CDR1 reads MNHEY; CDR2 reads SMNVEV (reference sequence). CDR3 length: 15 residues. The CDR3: CASSLSGSRRDTQYF. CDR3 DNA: TGTGCCAGCAGTTTATCTGGGAGCAGGAGAGATACGCAGTATTTT.

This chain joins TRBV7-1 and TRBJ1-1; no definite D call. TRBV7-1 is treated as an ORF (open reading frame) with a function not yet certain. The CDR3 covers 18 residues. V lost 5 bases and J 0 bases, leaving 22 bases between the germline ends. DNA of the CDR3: TGTGCCAGCAGCGCAACAGCAGAACGACGAATCCTGAACACTGAAGCTTTCTTT. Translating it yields CASSATAERRILNTEAFF.

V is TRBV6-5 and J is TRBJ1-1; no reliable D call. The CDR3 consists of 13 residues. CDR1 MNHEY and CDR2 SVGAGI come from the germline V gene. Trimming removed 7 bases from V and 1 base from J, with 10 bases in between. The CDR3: CASTARRNTEAFF. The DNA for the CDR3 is TGTGCCAGCACCGCTCGAAGGAACACTGAAGCTTTCTTT.

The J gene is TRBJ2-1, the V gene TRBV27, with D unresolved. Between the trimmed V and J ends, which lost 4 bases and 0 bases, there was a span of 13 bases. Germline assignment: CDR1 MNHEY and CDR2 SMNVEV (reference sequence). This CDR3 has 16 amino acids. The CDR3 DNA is TGTGCCAGCAGTTCCCTTACATCCGACTCCTACAATGAGCAGTTCTTC. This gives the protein CASSSLTSDSYNEQFF.

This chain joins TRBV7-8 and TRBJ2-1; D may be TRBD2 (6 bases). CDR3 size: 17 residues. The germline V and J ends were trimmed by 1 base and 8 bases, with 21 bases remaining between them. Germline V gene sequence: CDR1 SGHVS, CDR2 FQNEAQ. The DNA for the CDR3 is TGTGCCAGCAGCTTAGTGGTACTAGCATCCGTCTTAGATGAGCAGTTCTTC. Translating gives CASSLVVLASVLDEQFF.

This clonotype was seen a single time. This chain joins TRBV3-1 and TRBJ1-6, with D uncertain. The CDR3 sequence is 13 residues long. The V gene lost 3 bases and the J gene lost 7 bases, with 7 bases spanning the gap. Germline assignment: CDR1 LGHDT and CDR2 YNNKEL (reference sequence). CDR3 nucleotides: TGTGCCAGCAGCCAGGGTTCCAATTCACCCCTCCACTTT. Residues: CASSQGSNSPLHF.

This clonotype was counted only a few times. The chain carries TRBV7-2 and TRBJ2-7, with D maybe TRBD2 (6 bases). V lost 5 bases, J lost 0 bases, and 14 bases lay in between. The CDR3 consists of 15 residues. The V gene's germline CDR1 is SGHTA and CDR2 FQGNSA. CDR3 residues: CASSMGLLLSYEQYF. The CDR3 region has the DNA TGTGCCAGCAGCATGGGACTGCTACTCTCCTACGAGCAGTACTTC.

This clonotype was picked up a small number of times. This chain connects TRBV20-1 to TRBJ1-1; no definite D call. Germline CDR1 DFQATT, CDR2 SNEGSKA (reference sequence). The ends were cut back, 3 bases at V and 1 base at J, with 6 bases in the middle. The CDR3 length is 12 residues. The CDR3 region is CSARRGNTEAFF. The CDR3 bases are TGCAGTGCTAGGCGGGGGAACACTGAAGCTTTCTTT.

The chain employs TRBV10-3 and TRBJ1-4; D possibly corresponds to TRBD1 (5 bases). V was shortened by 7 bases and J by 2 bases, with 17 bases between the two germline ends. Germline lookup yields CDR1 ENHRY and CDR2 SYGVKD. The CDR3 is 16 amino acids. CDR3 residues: CAIKSEGEGTNEKLFF. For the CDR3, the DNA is TGTGCCATCAAGAGCGAAGGGGAAGGGACTAATGAAAAACTGTTTTTT.

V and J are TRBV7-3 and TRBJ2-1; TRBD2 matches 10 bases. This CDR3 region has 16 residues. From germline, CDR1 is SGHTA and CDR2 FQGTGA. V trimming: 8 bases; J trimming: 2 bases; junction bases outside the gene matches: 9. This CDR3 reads CASSRVAGGPYNEQFF. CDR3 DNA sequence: TGTGCCAGCTCTCGGGTAGCGGGAGGCCCCTACAATGAGCAGTTCTTC.

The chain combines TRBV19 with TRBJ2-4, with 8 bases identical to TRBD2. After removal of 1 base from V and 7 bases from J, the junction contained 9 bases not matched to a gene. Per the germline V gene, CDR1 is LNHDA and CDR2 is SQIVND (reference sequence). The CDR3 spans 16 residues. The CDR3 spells CASSIVGVSGKNIQYF. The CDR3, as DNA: TGTGCCAGTAGTATAGTCGGGGTTAGCGGGAAGAACATTCAGTACTTC.

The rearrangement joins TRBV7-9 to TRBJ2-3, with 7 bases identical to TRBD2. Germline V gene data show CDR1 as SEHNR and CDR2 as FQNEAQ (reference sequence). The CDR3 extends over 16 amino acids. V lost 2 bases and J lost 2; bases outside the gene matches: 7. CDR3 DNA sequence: TGTGCCAGCAGCTTAATTTCAGCGGGGCACACAGATACGCAGTATTTT. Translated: CASSLISAGHTDTQYF.

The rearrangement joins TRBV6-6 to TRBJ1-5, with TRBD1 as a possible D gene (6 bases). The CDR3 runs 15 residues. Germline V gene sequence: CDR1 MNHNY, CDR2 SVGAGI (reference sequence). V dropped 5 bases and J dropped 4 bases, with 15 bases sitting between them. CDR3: CASSVRQVTNQPQHF. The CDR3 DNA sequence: TGTGCCAGCAGTGTAAGACAGGTCACAAATCAGCCCCAGCATTTT.

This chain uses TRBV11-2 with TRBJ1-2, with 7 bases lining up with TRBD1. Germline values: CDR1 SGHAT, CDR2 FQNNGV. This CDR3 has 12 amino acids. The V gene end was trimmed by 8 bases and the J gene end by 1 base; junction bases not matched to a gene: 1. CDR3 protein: CASQGGNYGYTF. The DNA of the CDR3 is TGTGCCAGCCAGGGGGGTAACTATGGCTACACCTTC.

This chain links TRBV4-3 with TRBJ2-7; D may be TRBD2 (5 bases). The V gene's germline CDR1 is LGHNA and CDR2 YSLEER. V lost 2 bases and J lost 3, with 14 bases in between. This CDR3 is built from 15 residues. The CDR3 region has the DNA TGCGCCAGCAGCCAAATGTCGACTACTATCTACGAGCAGTACTTC. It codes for CASSQMSTTIYEQYF.

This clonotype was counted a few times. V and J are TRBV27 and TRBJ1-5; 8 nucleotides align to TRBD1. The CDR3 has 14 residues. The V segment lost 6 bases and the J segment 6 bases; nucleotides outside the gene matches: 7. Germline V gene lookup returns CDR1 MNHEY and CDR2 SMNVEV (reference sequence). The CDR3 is CASSHRGVGQPQHF. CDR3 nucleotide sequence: TGTGCCAGCAGCCACAGGGGGGTTGGTCAGCCCCAGCATTTT.

CDR3 protein: CASSLNRAGPGTDTQYF. The CDR3 DNA sequence: TGTGCCAGCAGCTTAAATCGGGCAGGGCCTGGCACAGATACGCAGTATTTT. This chain links TRBV7-2 with TRBJ2-3; D perhaps matches TRBD1 (5 bases). The CDR3 contains 17 residues. V lost 2 bases and J lost 1, with 16 bases in between. Germline CDR1 is SGHTA and CDR2 is FQGNSA.

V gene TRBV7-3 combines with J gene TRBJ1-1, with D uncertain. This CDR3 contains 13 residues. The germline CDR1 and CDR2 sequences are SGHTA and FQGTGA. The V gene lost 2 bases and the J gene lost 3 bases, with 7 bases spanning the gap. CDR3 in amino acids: CASSLYGDTEAFF. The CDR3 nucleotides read TGTGCCAGCAGCTTATACGGGGACACTGAAGCTTTCTTT.

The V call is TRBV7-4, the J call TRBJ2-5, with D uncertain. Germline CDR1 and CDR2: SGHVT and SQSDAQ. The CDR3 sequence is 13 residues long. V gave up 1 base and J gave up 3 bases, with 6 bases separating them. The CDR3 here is CASSLVAEETQYF. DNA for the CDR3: TGTGCCAGCAGCTTAGTTGCGGAAGAGACCCAGTACTTC.

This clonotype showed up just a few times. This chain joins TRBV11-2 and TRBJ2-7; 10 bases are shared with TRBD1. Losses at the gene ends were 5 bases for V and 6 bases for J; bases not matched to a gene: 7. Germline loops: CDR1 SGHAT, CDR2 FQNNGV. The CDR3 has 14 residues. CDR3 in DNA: TGTGCCAGCAGCCTCCGGGACAGGGGCCTCGAGCAGTACTTC. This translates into CASSLRDRGLEQYF.